The present TCR beta chain was sequenced within a study of T-cell memory formation after mild COVID-19. Study-level findings and limits: Contracting clones from day 15 to 85 had balanced CD4/CD8; later expanders favoured CD4+.

This CDR3 has 13 residues. CDR1 is SQVTM and CDR2 is ANQGSEA in the germline V gene. The junction had 5 bases not matched to a gene; V was cut back by 4 bases and J by 5 bases. Constant-segment primers served in 5'RACE that generated TCR alpha and TCR beta cDNA libraries bearing sample barcodes and UMIs. Each CDR3 protein gets one entry after TCRdb re-called the 5' RACE reads with MiXCR. The sample contains 15,000 to 20,000 distinct CDR3 sequences, roughly 21% of which appear only once. This clonotype was observed a few times. Its antigen remains unidentified. Source material: PBMCs or a T cell subset sorted from them (not recorded which). The TCR originated in a man aged 18-30 years who had mild COVID-19 (a few samples of this study predate the infection). Cell type and time point are not known. V and J are TRBV29-1 and TRBJ2-7; 10 nucleotides agree with TRBD2. CDR3 coding DNA: TGCAGCGTTGCTGGGACTAGCGTCGACGAGCAGTACTTC. This sequence encodes CSVAGTSVDEQYF.